This T cell receptor (beta chain) was documented in a study of T-cell reconstitution after alpha-beta-depleted transplantation in children. At least ten counts were recorded for this clonotype. Its cognate antigen is unknown. Study-level points and caveats: The high TCRbeta diversity at day 60 in some patients came from surviving recipient T cells and thymic progenitors. Two months or so post-transplant, alpha-beta T cells reportedly derived from several hundred expanded graft clones.

The CDR3 runs to 13 residues. CDR1 and CDR2 from the germline V gene are KGHDR and SFDVKD. With 4 bases removed from V and 5 bases from J, the gap between germline ends came to 10 bases. The library targeted TCRbeta and was prepared with unique molecular identifiers. Using its own MiXCR run on the PCR reads, TCRdb lists one record per CDR3 protein. The sample lists 70,000 or so distinct CDR3 sequences, under 13% seen once, with roughly an eighth in the top ten. The input for sequencing was PBMCs, taken before TCRalphabeta/CD19-depleted stem cell transplant. The chain employs TRBV24-1 and TRBJ2-5, with unresolved D. The sequence was obtained from a boy aged 5-17 years with acute myeloid leukemia, due to receive a stem cell transplant. The DNA of the CDR3 is TGTGCCACCAGTGACAGCCAGTGGGAGACCCAGTACTTC. Amino acid sequence: CATSDSQWETQYF.